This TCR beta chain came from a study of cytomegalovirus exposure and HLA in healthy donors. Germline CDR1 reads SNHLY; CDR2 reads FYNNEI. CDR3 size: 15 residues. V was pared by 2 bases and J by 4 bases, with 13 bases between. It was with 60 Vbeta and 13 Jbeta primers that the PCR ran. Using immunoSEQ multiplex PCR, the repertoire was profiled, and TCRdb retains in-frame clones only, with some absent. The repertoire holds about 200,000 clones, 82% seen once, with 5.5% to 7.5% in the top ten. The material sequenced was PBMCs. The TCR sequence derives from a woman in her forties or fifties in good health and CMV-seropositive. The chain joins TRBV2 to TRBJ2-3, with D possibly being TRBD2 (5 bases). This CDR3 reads CASSESSVVADTQYF. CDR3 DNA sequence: TGTGCCAGCAGTGAAAGTAGCGTCGTCGCAGATACGCAGTATTTT.